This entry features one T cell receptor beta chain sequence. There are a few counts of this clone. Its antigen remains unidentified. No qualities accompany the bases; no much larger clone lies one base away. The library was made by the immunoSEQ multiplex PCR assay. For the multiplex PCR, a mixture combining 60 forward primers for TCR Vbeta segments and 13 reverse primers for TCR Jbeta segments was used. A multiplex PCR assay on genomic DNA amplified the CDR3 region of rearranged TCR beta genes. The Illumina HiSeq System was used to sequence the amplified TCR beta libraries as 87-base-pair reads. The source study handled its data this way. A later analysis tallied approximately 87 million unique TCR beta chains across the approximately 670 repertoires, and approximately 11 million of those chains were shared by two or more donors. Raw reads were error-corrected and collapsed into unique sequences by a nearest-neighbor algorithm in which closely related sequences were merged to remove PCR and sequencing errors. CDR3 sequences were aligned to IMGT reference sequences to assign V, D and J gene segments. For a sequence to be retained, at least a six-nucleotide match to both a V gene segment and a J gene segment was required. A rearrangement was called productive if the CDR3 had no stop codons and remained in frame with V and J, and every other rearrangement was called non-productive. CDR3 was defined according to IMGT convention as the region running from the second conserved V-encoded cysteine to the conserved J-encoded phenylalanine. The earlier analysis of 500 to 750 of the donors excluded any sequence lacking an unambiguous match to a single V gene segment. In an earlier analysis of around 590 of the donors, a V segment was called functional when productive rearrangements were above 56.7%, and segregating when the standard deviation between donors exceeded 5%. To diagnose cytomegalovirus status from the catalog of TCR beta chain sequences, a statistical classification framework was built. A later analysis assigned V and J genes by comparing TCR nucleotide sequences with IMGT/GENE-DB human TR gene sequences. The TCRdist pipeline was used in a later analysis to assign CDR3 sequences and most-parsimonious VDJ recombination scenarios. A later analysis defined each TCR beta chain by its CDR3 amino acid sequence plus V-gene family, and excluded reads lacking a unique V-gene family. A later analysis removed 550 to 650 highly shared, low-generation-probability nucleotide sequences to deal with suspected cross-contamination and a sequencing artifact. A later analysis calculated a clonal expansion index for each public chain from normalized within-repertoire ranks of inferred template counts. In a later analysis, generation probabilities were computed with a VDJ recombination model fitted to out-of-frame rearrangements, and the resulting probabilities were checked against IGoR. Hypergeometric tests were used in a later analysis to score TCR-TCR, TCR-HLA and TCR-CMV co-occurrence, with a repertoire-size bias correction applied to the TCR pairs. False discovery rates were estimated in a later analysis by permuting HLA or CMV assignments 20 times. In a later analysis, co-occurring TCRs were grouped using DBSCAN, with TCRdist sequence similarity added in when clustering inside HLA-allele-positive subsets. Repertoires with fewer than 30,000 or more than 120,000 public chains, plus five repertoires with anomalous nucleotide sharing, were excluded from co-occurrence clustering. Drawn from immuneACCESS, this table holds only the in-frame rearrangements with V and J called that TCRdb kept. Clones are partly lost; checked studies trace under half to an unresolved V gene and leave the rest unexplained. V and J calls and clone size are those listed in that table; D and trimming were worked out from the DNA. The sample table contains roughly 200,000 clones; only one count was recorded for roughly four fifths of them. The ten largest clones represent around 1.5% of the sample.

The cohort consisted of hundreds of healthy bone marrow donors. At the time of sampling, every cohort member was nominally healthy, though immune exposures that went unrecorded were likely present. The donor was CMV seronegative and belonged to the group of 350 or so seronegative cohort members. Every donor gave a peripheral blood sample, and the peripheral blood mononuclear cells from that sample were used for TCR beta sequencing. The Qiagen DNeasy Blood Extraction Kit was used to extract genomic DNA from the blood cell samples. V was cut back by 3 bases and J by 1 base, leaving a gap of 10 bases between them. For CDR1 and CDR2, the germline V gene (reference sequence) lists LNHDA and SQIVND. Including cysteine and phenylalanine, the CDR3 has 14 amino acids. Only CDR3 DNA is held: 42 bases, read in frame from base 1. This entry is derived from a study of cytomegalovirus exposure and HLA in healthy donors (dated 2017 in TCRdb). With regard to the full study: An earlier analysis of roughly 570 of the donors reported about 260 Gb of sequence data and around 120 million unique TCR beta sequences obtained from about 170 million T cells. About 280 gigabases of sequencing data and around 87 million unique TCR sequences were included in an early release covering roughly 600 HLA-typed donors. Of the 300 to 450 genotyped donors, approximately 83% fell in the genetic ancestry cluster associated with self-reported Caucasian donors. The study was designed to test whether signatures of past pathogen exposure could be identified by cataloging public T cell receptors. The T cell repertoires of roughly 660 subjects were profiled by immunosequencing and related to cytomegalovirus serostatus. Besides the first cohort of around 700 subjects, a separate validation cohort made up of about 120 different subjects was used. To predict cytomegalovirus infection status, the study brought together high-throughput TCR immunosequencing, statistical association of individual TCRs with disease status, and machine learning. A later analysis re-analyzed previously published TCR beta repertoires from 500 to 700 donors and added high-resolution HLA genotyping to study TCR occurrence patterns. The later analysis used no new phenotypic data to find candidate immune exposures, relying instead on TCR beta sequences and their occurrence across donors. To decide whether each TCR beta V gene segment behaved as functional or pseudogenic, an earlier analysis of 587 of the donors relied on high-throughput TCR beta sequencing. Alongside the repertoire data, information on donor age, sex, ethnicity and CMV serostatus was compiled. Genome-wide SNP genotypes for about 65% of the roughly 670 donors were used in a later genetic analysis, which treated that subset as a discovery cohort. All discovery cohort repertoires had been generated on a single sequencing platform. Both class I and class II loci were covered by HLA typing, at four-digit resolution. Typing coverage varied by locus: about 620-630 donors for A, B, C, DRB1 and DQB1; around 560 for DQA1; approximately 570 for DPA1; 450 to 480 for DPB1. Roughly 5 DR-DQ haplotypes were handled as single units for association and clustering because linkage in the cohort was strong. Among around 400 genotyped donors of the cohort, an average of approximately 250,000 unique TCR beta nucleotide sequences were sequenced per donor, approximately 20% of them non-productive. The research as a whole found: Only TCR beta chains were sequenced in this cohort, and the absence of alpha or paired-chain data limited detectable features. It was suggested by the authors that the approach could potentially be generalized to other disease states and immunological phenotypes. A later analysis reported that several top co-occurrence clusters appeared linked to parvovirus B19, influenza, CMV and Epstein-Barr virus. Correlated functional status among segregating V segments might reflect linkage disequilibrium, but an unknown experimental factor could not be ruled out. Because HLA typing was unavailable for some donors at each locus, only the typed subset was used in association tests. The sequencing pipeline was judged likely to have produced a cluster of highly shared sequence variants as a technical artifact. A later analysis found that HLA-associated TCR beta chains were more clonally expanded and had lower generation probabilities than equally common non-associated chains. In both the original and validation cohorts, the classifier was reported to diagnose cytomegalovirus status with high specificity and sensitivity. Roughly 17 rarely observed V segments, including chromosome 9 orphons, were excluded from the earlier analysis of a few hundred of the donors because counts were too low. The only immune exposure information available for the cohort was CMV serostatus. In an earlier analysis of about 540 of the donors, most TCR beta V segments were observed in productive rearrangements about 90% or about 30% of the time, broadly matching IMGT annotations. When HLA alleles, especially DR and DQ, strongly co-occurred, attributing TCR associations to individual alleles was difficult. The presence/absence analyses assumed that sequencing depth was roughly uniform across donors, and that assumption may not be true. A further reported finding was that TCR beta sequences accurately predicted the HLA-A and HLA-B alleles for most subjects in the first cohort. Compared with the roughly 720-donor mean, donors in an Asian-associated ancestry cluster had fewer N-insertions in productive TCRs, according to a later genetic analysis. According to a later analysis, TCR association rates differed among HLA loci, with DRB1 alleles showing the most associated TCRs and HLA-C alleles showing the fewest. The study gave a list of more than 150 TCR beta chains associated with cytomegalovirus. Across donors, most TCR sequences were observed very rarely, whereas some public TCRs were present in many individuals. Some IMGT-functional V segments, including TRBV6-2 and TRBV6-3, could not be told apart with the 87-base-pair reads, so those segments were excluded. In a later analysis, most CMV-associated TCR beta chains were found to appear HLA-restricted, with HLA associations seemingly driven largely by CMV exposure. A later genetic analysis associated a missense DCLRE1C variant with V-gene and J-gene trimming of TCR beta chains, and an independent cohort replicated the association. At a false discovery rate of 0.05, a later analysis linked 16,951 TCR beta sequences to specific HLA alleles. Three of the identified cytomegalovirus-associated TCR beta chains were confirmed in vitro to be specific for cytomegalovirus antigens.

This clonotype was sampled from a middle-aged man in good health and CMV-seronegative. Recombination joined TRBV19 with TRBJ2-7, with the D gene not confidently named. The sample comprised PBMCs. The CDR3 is CASSMNGISYEQYF. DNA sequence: TGTGCCAGTAGTATGAACGGTATATCCTACGAGCAGTACTTC.